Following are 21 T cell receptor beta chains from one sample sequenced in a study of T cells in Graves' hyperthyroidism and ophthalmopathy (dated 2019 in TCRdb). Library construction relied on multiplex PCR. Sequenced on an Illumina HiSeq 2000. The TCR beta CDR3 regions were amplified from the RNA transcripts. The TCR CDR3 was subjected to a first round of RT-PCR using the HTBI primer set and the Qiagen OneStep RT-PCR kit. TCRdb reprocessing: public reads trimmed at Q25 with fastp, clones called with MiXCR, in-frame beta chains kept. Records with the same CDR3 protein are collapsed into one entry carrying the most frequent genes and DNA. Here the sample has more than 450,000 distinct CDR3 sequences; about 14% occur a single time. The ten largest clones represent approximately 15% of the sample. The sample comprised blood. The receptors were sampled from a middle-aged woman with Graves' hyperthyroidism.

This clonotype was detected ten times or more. CDR3 bases: TGTGCCAGCAGTGGGACTAGCGGGAGGGCCATCGCAGATACGCAGTATTTT. Protein: CASSGTSGRAIADTQYF. The chain couples TRBV2 to TRBJ2-3; the match to TRBD2 covers 15 bases. The V and J ends lost 4 bases and 4 bases, in that order; junction bases with no gene match: 6. The CDR3 contains 17 residues. Germline V gives CDR1 SNHLY, CDR2 FYNNEI. Combining the CDR3 with reference TRBV2 and TRBJ2-3 gives the whole variable domain EPEVTQTPSHQVTQMGQEVILRCVPISNHLYFYWYRQILGQKVEFLVSFYNNEISEKSEIFDDQFSVERPDGSNFTLKIRSTKLEDSAMYFCASSGTSGRAIADTQYFGPGTRLTVL.

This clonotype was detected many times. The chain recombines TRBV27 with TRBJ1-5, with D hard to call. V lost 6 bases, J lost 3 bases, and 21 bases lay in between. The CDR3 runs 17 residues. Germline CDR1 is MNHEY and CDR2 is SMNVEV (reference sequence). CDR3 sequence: CASRTQVTRNINQPQHF. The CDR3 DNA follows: TGTGCCAGCAGGACCCAGGTTACCAGAAATATCAATCAGCCCCAGCATTTT.

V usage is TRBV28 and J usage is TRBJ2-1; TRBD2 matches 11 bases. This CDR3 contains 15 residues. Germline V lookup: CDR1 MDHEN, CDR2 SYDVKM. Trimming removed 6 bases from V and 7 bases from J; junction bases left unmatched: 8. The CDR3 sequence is CASRPRLAGTNEQFF. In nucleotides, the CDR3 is TGTGCCAGCAGGCCCCGACTAGCGGGAACGAATGAGCAGTTCTTC.

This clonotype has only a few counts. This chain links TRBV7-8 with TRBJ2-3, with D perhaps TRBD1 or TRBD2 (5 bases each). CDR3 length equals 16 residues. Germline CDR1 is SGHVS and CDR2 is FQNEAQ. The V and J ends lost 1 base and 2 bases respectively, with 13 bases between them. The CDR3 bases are TGTGCCAGCAGCTTAGGGAGGAAGGGGACCACAGATACGCAGTATTTT. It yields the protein CASSLGRKGTTDTQYF.

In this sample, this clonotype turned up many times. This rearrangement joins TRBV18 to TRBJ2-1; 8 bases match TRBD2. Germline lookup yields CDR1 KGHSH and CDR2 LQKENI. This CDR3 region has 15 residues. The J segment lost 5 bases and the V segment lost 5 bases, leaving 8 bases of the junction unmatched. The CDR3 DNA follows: TGTGCCAGCTCAGCCTCCAGCGGGAGACACAATGAGCAGTTCTTC. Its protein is CASSASSGRHNEQFF.

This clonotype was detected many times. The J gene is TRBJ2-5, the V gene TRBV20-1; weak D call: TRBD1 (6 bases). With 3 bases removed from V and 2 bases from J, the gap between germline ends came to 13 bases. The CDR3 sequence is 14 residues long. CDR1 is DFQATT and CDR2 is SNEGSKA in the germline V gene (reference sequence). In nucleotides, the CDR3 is TGCAGTGCTAGTCTGGGGACAAATCAAGAGACCCAGTACTTC. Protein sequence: CSASLGTNQETQYF.

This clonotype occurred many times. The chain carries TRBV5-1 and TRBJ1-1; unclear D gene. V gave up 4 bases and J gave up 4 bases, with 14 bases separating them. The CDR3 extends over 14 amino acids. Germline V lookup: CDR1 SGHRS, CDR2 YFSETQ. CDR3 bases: TGCGCCAGCAGCGTTCAGGACCGGGGCACTGAAGCTTTCTTT. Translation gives CASSVQDRGTEAFF.

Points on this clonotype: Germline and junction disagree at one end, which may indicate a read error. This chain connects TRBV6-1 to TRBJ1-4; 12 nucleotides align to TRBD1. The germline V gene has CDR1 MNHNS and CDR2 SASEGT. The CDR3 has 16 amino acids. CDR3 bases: TGTGCCAGCAGTATGACCGGGACAGGGGGCTTTGAAAAACCGTTTTTT. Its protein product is CASSMTGTGGFEKPFF.

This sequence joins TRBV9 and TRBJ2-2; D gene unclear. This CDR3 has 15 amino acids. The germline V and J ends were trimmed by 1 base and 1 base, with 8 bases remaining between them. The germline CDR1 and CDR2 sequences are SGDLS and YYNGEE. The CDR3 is CASSVRNVNTGELFF. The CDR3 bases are TGTGCCAGCAGCGTAAGGAACGTGAACACCGGGGAGCTGTTTTTT.

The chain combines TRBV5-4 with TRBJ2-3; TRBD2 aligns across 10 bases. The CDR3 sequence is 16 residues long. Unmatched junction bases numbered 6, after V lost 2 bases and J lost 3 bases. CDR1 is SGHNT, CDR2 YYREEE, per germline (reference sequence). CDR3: CASSFQLAGTTDTQYF. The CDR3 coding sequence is TGTGCCAGCAGCTTTCAACTAGCGGGAACGACAGATACGCAGTATTTT. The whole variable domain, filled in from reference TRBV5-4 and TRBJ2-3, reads ETGVTQSPTHLIKTRGQQVTLRCSSQSGHNTVSWYQQALGQGPQFIFQYYREEENGRGNFPPRFSGLQFPNYSSELNVNALELDDSALYLCASSFQLAGTTDTQYFGPGTRLTVL.

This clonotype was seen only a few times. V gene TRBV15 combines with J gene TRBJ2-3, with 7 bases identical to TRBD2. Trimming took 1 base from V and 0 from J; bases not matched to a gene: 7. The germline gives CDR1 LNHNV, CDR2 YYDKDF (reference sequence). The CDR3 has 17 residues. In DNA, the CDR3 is TGTGCCACCAGCAGAGGAAGCGGGACCACTAGCACAGATACGCAGTATTTT. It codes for CATSRGSGTTSTDTQYF.

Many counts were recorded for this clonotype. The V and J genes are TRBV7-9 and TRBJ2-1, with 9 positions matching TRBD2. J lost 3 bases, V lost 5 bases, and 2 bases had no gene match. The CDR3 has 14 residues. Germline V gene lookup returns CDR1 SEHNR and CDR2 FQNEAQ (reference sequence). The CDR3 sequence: CASSGLARYNEQFF. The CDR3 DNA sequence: TGTGCCAGCAGCGGACTAGCGCGCTACAATGAGCAGTTCTTC.

CDR3 loop: CASSLGTGLLETQYF. In DNA, the CDR3 is TGTGCCAGCAGTTTAGGGACAGGGCTTTTGGAGACCCAGTACTTC. This chain uses TRBV12-3 or TRBV12-4 with TRBJ2-5; 8 bases agree with TRBD1. Trimming cost V 1 base and J 5 bases; bases outside gene matches: 6. The CDR3 covers 15 residues.

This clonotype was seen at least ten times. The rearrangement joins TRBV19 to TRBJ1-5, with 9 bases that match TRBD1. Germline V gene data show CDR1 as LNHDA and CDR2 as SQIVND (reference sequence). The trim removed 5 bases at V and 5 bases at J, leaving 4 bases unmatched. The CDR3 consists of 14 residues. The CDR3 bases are TGTGCCAGTAGTGAGGACAGGGGCGATCAGCCCCAGCATTTT. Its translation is CASSEDRGDQPQHF.

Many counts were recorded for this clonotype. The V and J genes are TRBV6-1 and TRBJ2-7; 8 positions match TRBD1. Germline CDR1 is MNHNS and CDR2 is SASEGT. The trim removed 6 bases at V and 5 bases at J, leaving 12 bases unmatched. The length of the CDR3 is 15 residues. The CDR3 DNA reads TGTGCCAGCAGCGCCCGTGGACAGGGCCCAAACGAGCAGTACTTC. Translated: CASSARGQGPNEQYF.

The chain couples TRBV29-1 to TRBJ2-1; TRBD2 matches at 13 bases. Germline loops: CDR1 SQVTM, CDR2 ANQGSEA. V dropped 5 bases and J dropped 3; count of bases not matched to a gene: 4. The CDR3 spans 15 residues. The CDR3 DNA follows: TGCAGCGTTCCGACTAGCGGGAGGATCTACAATGAGCAGTTCTTC. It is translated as CSVPTSGRIYNEQFF.

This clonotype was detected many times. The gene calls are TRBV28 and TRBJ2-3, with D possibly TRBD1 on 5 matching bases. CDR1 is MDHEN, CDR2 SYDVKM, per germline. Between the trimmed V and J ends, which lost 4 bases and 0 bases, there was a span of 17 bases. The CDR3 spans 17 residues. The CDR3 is CASSSPQGPSSTDTQYF. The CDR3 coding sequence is TGTGCCAGCAGTTCCCCCCAGGGTCCGTCTAGCACAGATACGCAGTATTTT. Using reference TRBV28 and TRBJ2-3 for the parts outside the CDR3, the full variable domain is DVKVTQSSRYLVKRTGEKVFLECVQDMDHENMFWYRQDPGLGLRLIYFSYDVKMKEKGDIPEGYSVSREKKERFSLILESASTNQTSMYLCASSSPQGPSSTDTQYFGPGTRLTVL.

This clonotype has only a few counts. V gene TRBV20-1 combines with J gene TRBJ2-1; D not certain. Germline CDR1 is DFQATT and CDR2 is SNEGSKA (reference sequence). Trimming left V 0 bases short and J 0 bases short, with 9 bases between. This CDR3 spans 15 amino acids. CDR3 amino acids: CSARDGPASYNEQFF. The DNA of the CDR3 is TGCAGTGCTAGAGATGGGCCAGCCTCCTACAATGAGCAGTTCTTC.

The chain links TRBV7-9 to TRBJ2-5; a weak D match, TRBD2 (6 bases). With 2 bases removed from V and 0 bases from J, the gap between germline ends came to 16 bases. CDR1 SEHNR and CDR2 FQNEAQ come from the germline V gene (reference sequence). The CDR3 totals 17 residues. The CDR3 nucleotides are TGTGCCAGCAGCTTAACGAGTGGAGGGAGTAACCAAGAGACCCAGTACTTC. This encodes CASSLTSGGSNQETQYF.

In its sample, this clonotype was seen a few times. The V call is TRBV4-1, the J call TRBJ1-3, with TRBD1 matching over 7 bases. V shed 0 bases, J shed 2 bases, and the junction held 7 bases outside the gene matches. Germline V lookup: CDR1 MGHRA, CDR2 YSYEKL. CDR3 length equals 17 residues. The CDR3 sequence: CASSQDKGAMPGNTIYF. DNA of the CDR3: TGCGCCAGCAGCCAAGATAAGGGGGCAATGCCTGGAAACACCATATATTTT.

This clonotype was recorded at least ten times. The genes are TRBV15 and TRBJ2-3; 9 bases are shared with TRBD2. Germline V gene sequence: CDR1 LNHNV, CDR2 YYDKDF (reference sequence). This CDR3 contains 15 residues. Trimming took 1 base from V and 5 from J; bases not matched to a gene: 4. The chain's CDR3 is CATSRVREGQDTQYF. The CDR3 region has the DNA TGTGCCACCAGCAGAGTGCGGGAGGGCCAAGATACGCAGTATTTT.